A single sample is the source of the 27 T cell receptor beta chains below, sequenced in a study of cytomegalovirus exposure and HLA in healthy donors. PCR primers comprised 60 Vbeta and 13 Jbeta primers. Measured with immunoSEQ multiplex PCR; TCRdb has only the in-frame clones, and not every one. The repertoire holds 85,000 to 100,000 clones, with roughly 67% as singletons. Sequences were obtained from PBMCs. These receptors all come from a human donor in good health.

The V call is TRBV20-1, the J call TRBJ2-7; D unclear. The CDR3 totals 11 residues. Germline loops: CDR1 DFQATT, CDR2 SNEGSKA (reference sequence). Trimming took off 8 bases at V and 0 bases at J, with 8 bases between the two ends. This CDR3 reads CSISLSYEQYF. The CDR3 nucleotides read TGCAGTATTTCCCTCTCCTACGAGCAGTACTTC.

This rearrangement joins TRBV5-6 to TRBJ1-2, with 7 bases that match TRBD1. V shed 0 bases, J shed 6 bases, and the junction held 8 bases outside the gene matches. The CDR3 totals 15 residues. Germline lookup yields CDR1 SGHDT and CDR2 YYEEEE. The CDR3 protein is CASSLASGGADGYTF. The CDR3 nucleotides are TGTGCCAGCAGCTTGGCGTCAGGGGGTGCAGATGGCTACACCTTC.

The chain couples TRBV7-8 to TRBJ2-7; the match to TRBD1 covers 8 bases. The junction had 12 bases not matched to a gene; V was cut back by 1 base and J by 4 bases. The germline gives CDR1 SGHVS, CDR2 FQNEAQ. The CDR3 covers 17 residues. CDR3 sequence: CASSLGLTGDGTYEQYF. The CDR3 DNA sequence: TGTGCCAGCAGCTTAGGACTGACAGGGGATGGGACATACGAGCAGTACTTC.

DNA for the CDR3: TGCGCCAGTATGACTAGGGGATCGGGGGAGACCCAGTACTTC. Its translation is CASMTRGSGETQYF. The chain has TRBV5-1 and TRBJ2-5; D perhaps matches TRBD2 (6 bases). Deletions cut 8 bases from V and 5 bases from J, with 19 bases between. Germline V gene sequence: CDR1 SGHRS, CDR2 YFSETQ. CDR3 length equals 14 residues.

The chain combines TRBV4-1 with TRBJ2-3; 13 bases line up with TRBD2. The CDR3 consists of 20 residues. The germline CDR1 and CDR2 sequences are MGHRA and YSYEKL. V lost 3 bases, J lost 5 bases, and 17 bases stayed unmatched. In DNA, the CDR3 is TGCGCCAGCAGCCATCGATTGACTAGCGGGGGGCCTAAGTTCTTAGATACGCAGTATTTT. It specifies CASSHRLTSGGPKFLDTQYF.

The chain recombines TRBV6-5 with TRBJ2-7, with D possibly matching TRBD2 (5 bases). CDR3 size: 15 residues. V was shortened by 3 bases and J by 2 bases, with 14 bases between the two germline ends. Per the germline V gene, CDR1 is MNHEY and CDR2 is SVGAGI. The CDR3 protein is CASSYTGIGPYEQYF. CDR3 DNA: TGTGCCAGCAGTTATACCGGGATAGGCCCCTACGAGCAGTACTTC.

DNA of the CDR3: TGTGCCAGCAGTTGGAATAGCGGGGGGATCACAGATACGCAGTATTTT. This sequence encodes CASSWNSGGITDTQYF. The chain is built from TRBV6-6 and TRBJ2-3; 10 positions match TRBD2. Trimming at V came to 4 bases and at J to 2 bases, leaving 6 bases not matched to a gene. This CDR3 has 16 residues. Germline CDR1 is MNHNY and CDR2 is SVGAGI (reference sequence).

The chain employs TRBV18 and TRBJ1-2; D is unclear. The germline CDR1 and CDR2 sequences are KGHSH and LQKENI. The CDR3 contains 16 residues. Trimming took off 0 bases at V and 4 bases at J, with 15 bases between the two ends. The CDR3 coding sequence is TGTGCCAGCTCACCACCGAACCGGGAACCCCTCTATGGCTACACCTTC. It translates to CASSPPNREPLYGYTF.

The rearrangement links TRBV9 to TRBJ1-1, with TRBD1 matching 8 bases. The V gene's germline CDR1 is SGDLS and CDR2 YYNGEE. CDR3 length: 15 amino acids. J was trimmed by 7 bases and V by 0 bases; bases with no gene match: 8. The CDR3 region has the DNA TGTGCCAGCAGCGTAGACTCCACAGGGGGTCGTGAAGCTTTCTTT. Protein product: CASSVDSTGGREAFF.

This clone was found a few times. The J gene is TRBJ1-1, the V gene TRBV5-1; TRBD1 matches at 7 bases. The germline gives CDR1 SGHRS, CDR2 YFSETQ. The V and J ends lost 4 bases and 3 bases, in that order; junction bases with no gene match: 9. This CDR3 is built from 15 residues. CDR3 amino acids: CASSPGQRRDTEAFF. In DNA, the CDR3 is TGCGCCAGCAGCCCGGGACAGAGGAGGGACACTGAAGCTTTCTTT.

The chain uses TRBV5-6 and TRBJ2-3; D not resolved. The CDR3 has 13 amino acids. Trimming took 1 base from V and 1 from J, leaving 4 bases between them. CDR1 SGHDT and CDR2 YYEEEE come from the germline V gene. CDR3 DNA sequence: TGTGCCAGCAGCTTGTCGGGCACAGATACGCAGTATTTT. It translates to CASSLSGTDTQYF.

This chain links TRBV7-9 with TRBJ1-5, with 7 nucleotides matching TRBD1. Germline CDR1 SEHNR, CDR2 FQNEAQ (reference sequence). The length of the CDR3 is 14 residues. V lost 6 bases, J lost 0 bases, and 2 bases stayed unmatched. The CDR3 spells CASSRTGSNQPQHF. CDR3 coding DNA: TGTGCCAGCAGTAGGACAGGTAGCAATCAGCCCCAGCATTTT.

Only a few counts were recorded for this clone. The CDR3 DNA is TGTGCCAGCAGTAGGGGTTTTGGGACCCAGTACTTC. Translation gives CASSRGFGTQYF. This sequence joins TRBV27 and TRBJ2-5, with a tentative D call TRBD1 (5 bases). Germline CDR1 and CDR2: MNHEY and SMNVEV (reference sequence). The CDR3 has 12 residues. Trimming removed 5 bases from V and 7 bases from J, with 11 bases in between.

V is TRBV2 and J is TRBJ1-2, with 12 bases matching TRBD1. The CDR3 totals 16 residues. Germline V CDR1 and CDR2: SNHLY, FYNNEI. The trim removed 6 bases at V and 8 bases at J, leaving 13 bases unmatched. The CDR3 reads CASSSGQGAPRGGYTF. Written as DNA, the CDR3 is TGTGCCAGCAGCTCGGGACAGGGGGCGCCCCGAGGCGGCTACACCTTC.

V is TRBV4-2 and J is TRBJ1-2, with 8 nucleotides matching TRBD1. Germline V gene data show CDR1 as LGHNA and CDR2 as YNFKEQ. CDR3 length equals 15 residues. Trimming took 3 bases from V and 3 from J; bases not matched to a gene: 6. For the CDR3, the DNA is TGTGCCAGCAGCCATCAGACAGGGGACCACTATGGCTACACCTTC. Translation: CASSHQTGDHYGYTF.

The chain joins TRBV2 to TRBJ1-6, with a weak D call TRBD1 (6 bases). Germline CDR1 and CDR2: SNHLY and FYNNEI. Trimming shortened V by 2 bases and J by 7 bases, and 12 bases separated the two germline ends. The CDR3 contains 15 residues. CDR3 protein: CASSETGLENSPLHF. Written as DNA, the CDR3 is TGTGCCAGCAGTGAAACAGGGCTTGAAAATTCACCCCTCCACTTT. Looking up the rest from reference TRBV2 and TRBJ1-6 gives the full variable domain: EPEVTQTPSHQVTQMGQEVILRCVPISNHLYFYWYRQILGQKVEFLVSFYNNEISEKSEIFDDQFSVERPDGSNFTLKIRSTKLEDSAMYFCASSETGLENSPLHFGNGTRLTVT.

V usage is TRBV18 and J usage is TRBJ1-1; 7 positions match TRBD1. Looked up from germline, CDR1 is KGHSH and CDR2 is LQKENI. Losses at the gene ends were 3 bases for V and 1 base for J; bases not matched to a gene: 8. The CDR3 loop spans 16 amino acids. DNA of the CDR3: TGTGCCAGCTCACCTTTGGACAGGCTGAGGAACACTGAAGCTTTCTTT. Translating gives CASSPLDRLRNTEAFF.

V and J are TRBV19 and TRBJ1-2; TRBD1 aligns across 7 bases. The CDR3 runs to 15 residues. Germline V gives CDR1 LNHDA, CDR2 SQIVND (reference sequence). Trimming took 6 bases from V and 4 from J; bases not matched to a gene: 11. CDR3 DNA: TGTGCCAGTAGCCGAGACAGGGATGGTGGCTATGGCTACACCTTC. It encodes CASSRDRDGGYGYTF. Full variable domain (missing parts from reference TRBV19 and TRBJ1-2): DGGITQSPKYLFRKEGQNVTLSCEQNLNHDAMYWYRQDPGQGLRLIYYSQIVNDFQKGDIAEGYSVSREKKESFPLTVTSAQKNPTAFYLCASSRDRDGGYGYTFGSGTRLTVV.

To note about this clone: One end of the junction varies from germline; a read error may be responsible. The chain carries TRBV9 and TRBJ1-1; TRBD1 is a possible D gene (6 bases). The length of the CDR3 is 16 residues. Germline CDR1 is SGDLS and CDR2 is YYNGEE. CDR3 coding DNA: TGTGCCAGCAGCGTAGCTACGGGACACCTGAACACTGAAGCTTCCTTT. This sequence encodes CASSVATGHLNTEASF. The whole variable domain, filled in from reference TRBV9 and TRBJ1-1, reads DSGVTQTPKHLITATGQRVTLRCSPRSGDLSVYWYQQSLDQGLQFLIQYYNGEERAKGNILERFSAQQFPDLHSELNLSSLELGDSALYFCASSVATGHLNTEASFGQGTRLTVV.

The chain links TRBV7-8 to TRBJ1-1, with a tentative D call TRBD1 (5 bases). Germline-derived CDR1 and CDR2 are SGHVS and FQNEAQ. The CDR3 contains 15 residues. Deletions cut 6 bases from V and 5 bases from J, with 19 bases between. This CDR3 is CASSQPAGGTTEAFF. The CDR3 coding sequence is TGTGCCAGCAGTCAACCAGCCGGGGGAACTACTGAAGCTTTCTTT.

The chain links TRBV5-6 to TRBJ2-2; no clear D. Germline-derived CDR1 and CDR2 are SGHDT and YYEEEE. The CDR3 extends over 14 amino acids. V gave up 0 bases and J gave up 7 bases, with 10 bases separating them. CDR3 in DNA: TGTGCCAGCAGCTTGGGCCCCCTAGGCGGGGAGCTGTTTTTT. The encoded protein is CASSLGPLGGELFF.

The rearrangement links TRBV6-6 to TRBJ1-1; 8 bases map to TRBD1. The V gene end was trimmed by 6 bases and the J gene end by 4 bases; junction bases not matched to a gene: 10. This CDR3 has 15 amino acids. Germline V gene data show CDR1 as MNHNY and CDR2 as SVGAGI (reference sequence). For the CDR3, the DNA is TGTGCCAGCAGGGACAGGGTCACAGGGGCCACTGAAGCTTTCTTT. This sequence encodes CASRDRVTGATEAFF.

V is TRBV6-1 and J is TRBJ2-4; D might be TRBD2 (5 bases). Trimming shortened V by 0 bases and J by 3 bases, and 15 bases separated the two germline ends. This CDR3 spans 17 amino acids. Germline lookup yields CDR1 MNHNS and CDR2 SASEGT. The CDR3: CASSEAAGRSYKNIQYF. The CDR3 bases are TGTGCCAGCAGTGAAGCGGCGGGCAGGAGTTACAAAAACATTCAGTACTTC.

This clone was detected a few times. V is TRBV5-1 and J is TRBJ2-7, with D perhaps TRBD2 (5 bases). The ends were cut back, 0 bases at V and 5 bases at J, with 9 bases in the middle. The germline CDR1 and CDR2 sequences are SGHRS and YFSETQ. The CDR3 length is 13 residues. The CDR3 DNA reads as TGCGCCAGCAGCTTGGTATTGGGAGACGAGCAGTACTTC. It specifies CASSLVLGDEQYF.

The chain combines TRBV25-1 with TRBJ2-2, with 9 bases that match TRBD1. The germline gives CDR1 MGHDK, CDR2 SYGVNS. The CDR3 covers 15 residues. The ends lost 4 bases at V and 3 bases at J; junction bases unmatched: 3. The CDR3 reads CASSGTGAHTGELFF. CDR3 nucleotide sequence: TGTGCCAGCAGTGGGACAGGGGCCCACACCGGGGAGCTGTTTTTT.

The chain has TRBV19 and TRBJ1-5; TRBD1 agrees at 7 bases. CDR1 is LNHDA, CDR2 SQIVND, per germline (reference sequence). The CDR3 covers 13 residues. V lost 8 bases, J lost 7 bases, and 8 bases stayed unmatched. Written as DNA, the CDR3 is TGTGCCAGTGGAGACAGGGATGACCAGCCCCAGCATTTT. It yields the protein CASGDRDDQPQHF.

The chain uses TRBV5-4 and TRBJ2-1; no reliable D call. There are 13 residues in the CDR3. The germline V gene has CDR1 SGHNT and CDR2 YYREEE (reference sequence). Trimming took 4 bases from V and 8 from J, leaving 13 bases between them. The DNA for the CDR3 is TGTGCCAGCAGCACCCCTATGTACGATGAGCAGTTCTTC. It is translated as CASSTPMYDEQFF.